This T cell receptor (beta chain) is from a study of long-term antiretroviral therapy in people with HIV. V shed 0 bases and J shed 3 bases, with 10 bases lying between them. This CDR3 is built from 14 residues. Looked up from germline, CDR1 is SGHRS and CDR2 is YFSETQ. immunoSEQ v3.0 was run at survey level. TCRdb keeps only in-frame clones here, not all; method: immunoSEQ multiplex PCR. The sample consists of 25,000 to 40,000 clones, roughly nine tenths of them appearing once. Cryopreserved PBMC samples of roughly 0.85-11 million cells were used for DNA extraction. The source is a man between 18 and 29 years old with HIV. The chain is built from TRBV5-1 and TRBJ2-7; tentative D call: TRBD1 (7 bases). The sample consisted of unsorted PBMCs, taken 1.1 years after starting antiretroviral therapy. The CDR3 loop is CASSLGGTVYEQYF. The CDR3 DNA reads as TGCGCCAGCAGCTTGGGCGGGACAGTCTACGAGCAGTACTTC.